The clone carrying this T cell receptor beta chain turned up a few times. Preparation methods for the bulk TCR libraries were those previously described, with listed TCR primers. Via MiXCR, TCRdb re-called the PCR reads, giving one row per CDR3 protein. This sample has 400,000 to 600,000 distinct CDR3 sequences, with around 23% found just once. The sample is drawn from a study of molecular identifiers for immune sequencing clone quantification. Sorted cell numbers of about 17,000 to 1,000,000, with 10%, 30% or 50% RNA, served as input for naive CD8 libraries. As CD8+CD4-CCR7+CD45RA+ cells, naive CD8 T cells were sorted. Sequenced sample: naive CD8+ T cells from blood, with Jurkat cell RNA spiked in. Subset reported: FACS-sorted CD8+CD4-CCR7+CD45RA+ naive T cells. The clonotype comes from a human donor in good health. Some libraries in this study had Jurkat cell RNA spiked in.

CDR3 loop: CASSQDGERSPLHF. In nucleotides, the CDR3 is TGCGCCAGCAGCCAAGATGGCGAGAGGTCACCCCTCCACTTT. The rearrangement links TRBV4-1 to TRBJ1-6, with no clear D. Germline lookup yields CDR1 MGHRA and CDR2 YSYEKL. The germline V and J ends were trimmed by 0 bases and 10 bases, with 10 bases remaining between them. The CDR3 has 14 amino acids.